These 17 T cell receptor beta chains originate from one sample sequenced in a study of a mutant IDH1 vaccine in newly diagnosed glioma listed by TCRdb under 2021. Interpreted using the paper, the time point label stands for: week 47, end of study. Each vaccine dose was 300 ug of a 20-mer mutant IDH1 peptide in Montanide, given subcutaneously with topical imiquimod. No antigen has been assigned to these receptors. Library generation was performed with the immunoSEQ multiplex PCR assay. The table comes from immuneACCESS by way of TCRdb, which keeps in-frame sequences with V and J called. Part of the clones is missing from these tables; in studies checked, under half for an unresolved V gene and the rest for unknown reasons. This sample lists tens of thousands of clones; around 83% were detected once. The ten largest clones capture 3% to 3.5% of the sample. This material consisted of PBMCs, taken from a glioma patient whose treatment included an IDH1 peptide vaccine. These receptors were taken from a woman between 45 and 65 years old with glioma.

The chain couples TRBV9 to TRBJ2-7, with D possibly TRBD1 on 5 matching bases. Trimming took off 3 bases at V and 0 bases at J, with 10 bases between the two ends. The CDR3 totals 14 residues. Germline V lookup: CDR1 SGDLS, CDR2 YYNGEE. CDR3 sequence (DNA): TGTGCCAGCAGCGGTTCGGACAACTCCTACGAGCAGTACTTC. This sequence encodes CASSGSDNSYEQYF.

The chain joins TRBV28 to TRBJ1-5; 12 bases fit TRBD1. V dropped 4 bases and J dropped 6; count of bases not matched to a gene: 4. The CDR3 runs to 15 residues. Germline assignment: CDR1 MDHEN and CDR2 SYDVKM. The chain's CDR3 is CASSSWDRGLQPQHF. CDR3 DNA: TGTGCCAGCAGTTCCTGGGACAGGGGGCTTCAGCCCCAGCATTTT.

This chain links TRBV5-5 with TRBJ1-6; D is uncertain. From germline, CDR1 is SGHKS and CDR2 YYEKEE (reference sequence). V was cut by 4 bases and J by 8 bases, with 13 bases left in between. The CDR3 is made up of 14 amino acids. Written as DNA, the CDR3 is TGTGCCAGCAGCGGGTTTTCCCCAGATTCACCCCTCCACTTT. Translating it yields CASSGFSPDSPLHF.

This chain joins TRBV9 and TRBJ1-1, with D uncertain. V was trimmed by 6 bases and J by 2 bases, leaving 8 bases between them. The CDR3 runs to 12 residues. Germline-derived CDR1 and CDR2 are SGDLS and YYNGEE. CDR3 in amino acids: CASTGSNTEAFF. The CDR3 DNA sequence: TGTGCCAGCACGGGCAGTAACACTGAAGCTTTCTTT.

This chain links TRBV6-6 with TRBJ2-7; 8 nucleotides line up with TRBD1. V shed 11 bases and J 1 base; nucleotides not matched to a gene: 10. This CDR3 region has 14 residues. Germline V gene data show CDR1 as MNHNY and CDR2 as SVGAGI (reference sequence). This CDR3 is CAVKQQGESYEQYF. CDR3 DNA sequence: TGTGCCGTGAAACAACAGGGGGAGTCCTACGAGCAGTACTTC.

This clone has only one observation. The rearrangement uses TRBV5-4 and TRBJ2-3; possibly TRBD2 for D (5 bases). Trimming left V 0 bases short and J 0 bases short, with 11 bases between. The CDR3 has 16 residues. Germline CDR1 is SGHNT and CDR2 is YYREEE (reference sequence). CDR3 residues: CASSLASRTSTDTQYF. The CDR3 DNA reads TGTGCCAGCAGCTTGGCCTCGCGGACTAGCACAGATACGCAGTATTTT.

This chain joins TRBV5-1 and TRBJ2-7; no clear D gene. Deletions cut 2 bases from V and 0 bases from J, with 18 bases between. The CDR3 length is 17 residues. Germline V gene lookup returns CDR1 SGHRS and CDR2 YFSETQ. The chain's CDR3 is CASSFPTVGSTSYEQYF. The CDR3 coding sequence is TGCGCCAGCAGCTTCCCCACGGTGGGCAGCACCTCCTACGAGCAGTACTTC.

The V call is TRBV4-1, the J call TRBJ1-5; TRBD1 matches at 7 bases. Germline CDR1 reads MGHRA; CDR2 reads YSYEKL. V lost 4 bases and J lost 3; bases outside the gene matches: 6. The CDR3 length is 15 residues. In DNA, the CDR3 is TGCGCCAGCAGCCCCAGGACAGGTTCCAATCAGCCCCAGCATTTT. Its translation: CASSPRTGSNQPQHF.

The genes are TRBV2 and TRBJ2-5, with 8 bases fitting TRBD2. This CDR3 is built from 13 residues. With V trimmed by 10 bases and J by 1 base, 5 bases remained unmatched. Germline V gives CDR1 SNHLY, CDR2 FYNNEI. The CDR3 reads CATQRGLQETQYF. CDR3 in DNA: TGTGCCACCCAGCGGGGGCTCCAAGAGACCCAGTACTTC.

The chain uses TRBV6-6 and TRBJ1-1; D is uncertain. The V and J ends lost 8 bases and 6 bases respectively, with 13 bases between them. Germline CDR1 and CDR2: MNHNY and SVGAGI (reference sequence). This CDR3 is built from 12 residues. The CDR3 DNA sequence: TGTGCCAGCCGAGAACTTAATTCTGAAGCTTTCTTT. Protein sequence: CASRELNSEAFF.

In its sample, this clone was seen once. The limits of the CDR3 on the DNA are not certain, so only TCRdb's listed CDR3 is given. The chain has TRBV21-1 and TRBJ2-5; TRBD1, the table's D call, lacks a check against the DNA. TRBV21-1 is assigned pseudogene status. Ends included, the CDR3 has 18 residues. The CDR3 sequence is CASSKPARLTVALGTQYF.

J is TRBJ2-5 and V is TRBV15; D is uncertain. The CDR3 sequence is 11 residues long. V was trimmed by 5 bases and J by 8 bases, leaving 9 bases between them. The germline gives CDR1 LNHNV, CDR2 YYDKDF (reference sequence). The CDR3: CATSLSFTQYF. Here the CDR3 DNA reads TGTGCCACCAGCCTCTCTTTTACCCAGTACTTC. Filled out from reference TRBV15 and TRBJ2-5, the complete variable domain reads DAMVIQNPRYQVTQFGKPVTLSCSQTLNHNVMYWYQQKSSQAPKLLFHYYDKDFNNEADTPDNFQSRRPNTSFCFLDIRSPGLGDTAMYLCATSLSFTQYFGPGTRLLVL.

The gene calls are TRBV18 and TRBJ1-5, with a possible D match to TRBD1 (6 bases). Germline V gene lookup returns CDR1 KGHSH and CDR2 LQKENI. Trimming cost V 1 base and J 2 bases, with 12 bases left between them. The CDR3 spans 16 residues. The CDR3 DNA reads as TGTGCCAGCTCACCACGGGGGCCGGAGGGCAATCAGCCCCAGCATTTT. Its protein product is CASSPRGPEGNQPQHF.

This rearrangement joins TRBV5-5 to TRBJ1-2; TRBD1 is a possible D gene (6 bases). The length of the CDR3 is 15 residues. The germline CDR1 and CDR2 sequences are SGHKS and YYEKEE (reference sequence). V was cut by 6 bases and J by 2 bases, with 17 bases left in between. Here the CDR3 DNA reads TGTGCCAGCACCTTACAGGGTGGGTCGAACTATGGCTACACCTTC. The encoded protein is CASTLQGGSNYGYTF.

The chain is built from TRBV27 and TRBJ1-2, with D possibly being TRBD1 (5 bases). This CDR3 is 17 amino acids long. Trimming removed 7 bases from V and 8 bases from J, with 29 bases in between. The V gene's germline CDR1 is MNHEY and CDR2 SMNVEV (reference sequence). CDR3 residues: CASTSPGDGTRTKGYTF. CDR3 sequence (DNA): TGTGCCAGCACTTCCCCCGGGGACGGGACTCGGACGAAAGGCTACACCTTC.

The chain has TRBV10-3 and TRBJ1-3; unclear D gene. This CDR3 is 13 amino acids long. V was pared by 11 bases and J by 0 bases, with 11 bases between. Germline lookup yields CDR1 ENHRY and CDR2 SYGVKD. CDR3 sequence (DNA): TGTGCCGCATCCCGGGACTCTGGAAACACCATATATTTT. The encoded protein is CAASRDSGNTIYF.

This chain links TRBV27 with TRBJ2-3, with 9 bases lining up with TRBD1. Trimming took 4 bases from V and 3 from J; bases not matched to a gene: 5. The CDR3 loop spans 15 amino acids. Germline V CDR1 and CDR2: MNHEY, SMNVEV (reference sequence). CDR3 amino acids: CASSYDRGRTDTQYF. The CDR3 DNA reads as TGTGCCAGCAGTTATGACAGGGGGAGGACAGATACGCAGTATTTT.